The present TCR beta chain was sequenced within a study of shared clonotypes between healthy human individuals. Study-level information: CD8 memory received one plate per donor, CD8 naive two, CD4 memory three and CD4 naive three.

The deep-level immunoSEQ assay was used. Only in-frame clones appear in the TCRdb table, and some are missing; sequencing was by immunoSEQ multiplex PCR. The table lists around 700,000 clones, around 72% of them singletons. Whole-study findings and limits: Around 5% of naive CD4 clonotypes were shared across a few donors.

V trimming: 3 bases; J trimming: 4 bases; junction bases outside the gene matches: 13. This CDR3 comprises 17 residues. Germline V gene data show CDR1 as SGHKS and CDR2 as YYEKEE (reference sequence). The table lists this clone with a few counts. What it binds is not known. J is TRBJ1-1 and V is TRBV5-5; 9 bases map to TRBD1. The material sequenced was memory CD4+ T cells sorted from blood. Subset noted: CD45RA-negative fraction. The sequence was collected from a woman aged 30 to 39 in good health. This CDR3 is CASSYRDRVAPVTEAFF. DNA of the CDR3: TGTGCCAGCAGCTACCGGGACAGGGTTGCCCCGGTCACTGAAGCTTTCTTT. Supplemented by reference TRBV5-5 and TRBJ1-1, the full variable domain reads DAGVTQSPTHLIKTRGQQVTLRCSPISGHKSVSWYQQVLGQGPQFIFQYYEKEERGRGNFPDRFSARQFPNYSSELNVNALLLGDSALYLCASSYRDRVAPVTEAFFGQGTRLTVV.